The rows below give T cell receptor beta chains drawn from one sample of a study of CD8 T cells in Susac syndrome. Each CDR3 protein gets one entry after TCRdb re-called the immunoSEQ multiplex PCR reads with MiXCR. The data hold 160,000 or so distinct CDR3 sequences, with roughly 95% observed a single time. The sequenced sample consisted of CD4+ T cells from PBMCs. The receptors come from a human donor with multiple sclerosis. The CDR3 runs from the conserved cysteine through the conserved F or W. Fields, in order: D gene, J gene, V gene, clone size, CDR3 protein, CDR3 DNA. D genes are given only for firm matches. Clone size appears in some rows only: once, few, many, or a class for an expanded clone.

D gene: .; J gene: TRBJ2-5; V gene: TRBV12-3/TRBV12-4; clone size: .; CDR3 protein: CASSSNRDPGETQYF; CDR3 DNA: TGTGCCAGCAGTTCCAACAGAGACCCGGGGGAGACCCAGTACTTC
D gene: .; J gene: TRBJ2-2; V gene: TRBV6-6; clone size: .; CDR3 protein: CASSPTHRGNTGELFF; CDR3 DNA: TGTGCCAGCAGCCCTACTCACCGGGGGAACACCGGGGAGCTGTTTTTT
D gene: .; J gene: TRBJ2-7; V gene: TRBV28; clone size: .; CDR3 protein: CASSLHTSYEQYF; CDR3 DNA: TGTGCCAGCAGCCTCCACACGTCCTACGAGCAGTACTTC
D gene: .; J gene: TRBJ2-7; V gene: TRBV12-3/TRBV12-4; clone size: few; CDR3 protein: CASSLGGTLYEQYF; CDR3 DNA: TGTGCCAGCAGTTTGGGTGGGACGCTCTACGAGCAGTACTTC
D gene: TRBD2; J gene: TRBJ2-3; V gene: TRBV6-1; clone size: .; CDR3 protein: CASSEWGGGLDTQYF; CDR3 DNA: TGTGCCAGCAGTGAATGGGGGGGTGGCCTAGATACGCAGTATTTT
D gene: TRBD1; J gene: TRBJ2-1; V gene: TRBV7-2; clone size: .; CDR3 protein: CASSLGGGIPSYNEQFF; CDR3 DNA: TGTGCCAGCAGCTTAGGAGGGGGCATCCCCTCCTACAATGAGCAGTTCTTC
D gene: TRBD1; J gene: TRBJ1-5; V gene: TRBV12-3/TRBV12-4; clone size: .; CDR3 protein: CASGGGLQPQHF; CDR3 DNA: TGTGCCAGCGGAGGGGGCCTTCAGCCCCAGCATTTT
D gene: TRBD1; J gene: TRBJ2-5; V gene: TRBV4-2; clone size: .; CDR3 protein: CASRQTPGQGTETQYF; CDR3 DNA: TGTGCCAGCAGACAAACCCCGGGACAGGGTACAGAGACCCAGTACTTC
D gene: TRBD2; J gene: TRBJ2-4; V gene: TRBV29-1; clone size: .; CDR3 protein: CSVEEGGAIQYF; CDR3 DNA: TGCAGCGTTGAAGAGGGAGGGGCCATTCAGTACTTC
D gene: TRBD2; J gene: TRBJ2-3; V gene: TRBV20-1; clone size: .; CDR3 protein: CSASSGTSGKVGDTQYF; CDR3 DNA: TGCAGTGCTAGTTCGGGGACTAGCGGGAAAGTAGGAGATACGCAGTATTTT
D gene: TRBD2; J gene: TRBJ2-5; V gene: TRBV20-1; clone size: .; CDR3 protein: CSARNPTSGGYQETQYF; CDR3 DNA: TGCAGTGCTAGAAACCCAACTAGCGGGGGGTACCAAGAGACCCAGTACTTC
D gene: .; J gene: TRBJ2-3; V gene: TRBV28; clone size: .; CDR3 protein: CASDRGLGTDTQYF; CDR3 DNA: TGTGCCAGCGACCGGGGTCTCGGCACAGATACGCAGTATTTT
D gene: TRBD1; J gene: TRBJ2-1; V gene: TRBV24-1; clone size: .; CDR3 protein: CATSRDRFGINEQFF; CDR3 DNA: TGTGCCACCAGTAGGGACAGGTTTGGAATCAATGAGCAGTTCTTC
D gene: TRBD2; J gene: TRBJ2-2; V gene: TRBV12-3/TRBV12-4; clone size: .; CDR3 protein: CASKYASGRAHTGELFF; CDR3 DNA: TGTGCCAGCAAGTACGCTAGCGGGAGGGCCCACACCGGGGAGCTGTTTTTT
D gene: .; J gene: TRBJ2-5; V gene: TRBV20-1; clone size: .; CDR3 protein: CSARDQAGQETQYF; CDR3 DNA: TGCAGTGCTAGAGATCAGGCAGGACAAGAGACCCAGTACTTC
D gene: TRBD1; J gene: TRBJ2-6; V gene: TRBV30; clone size: .; CDR3 protein: CAWTRTGVAGANVLTF; CDR3 DNA: TGTGCCTGGACCAGAACAGGGGTGGCTGGGGCCAACGTCCTGACTTTC
D gene: TRBD1; J gene: TRBJ2-1; V gene: TRBV6-6; clone size: once; CDR3 protein: CASTNRDSYNEQFF; CDR3 DNA: TGTGCCAGCACCAACAGGGACAGCTACAATGAGCAGTTCTTC
D gene: .; J gene: TRBJ2-6; V gene: TRBV19; clone size: once; CDR3 protein: CASTALGGAGANVLTF; CDR3 DNA: TGTGCCAGTACCGCCCTGGGGGGCGCTGGGGCCAACGTCCTGACTTTC
D gene: TRBD1; J gene: TRBJ1-6; V gene: TRBV3-1; clone size: .; CDR3 protein: CASSQATGQSPLHF; CDR3 DNA: TGTGCCAGCAGCCAAGCGACAGGGCAATCACCCCTCCACTTT
D gene: TRBD1; J gene: TRBJ1-1; V gene: TRBV6-1; clone size: .; CDR3 protein: CASSEHTGTVNTEAFF; CDR3 DNA: TGTGCCAGCAGTGAACACACCGGGACAGTGAACACTGAAGCTTTCTTT